What follows are 20 T cell receptor beta chains derived from one specimen sequenced in a study of tissue T cells after allogeneic stem cell transplantation. The table came from immunoSEQ multiplex PCR; TCRdb's copy has only in-frame clones and leaves some out. The sample lists about 48,000 clones; around 66% were seen once. Source material: sorted cells pooled from one or two spleens. The receptor source for this set is a pool of C57BL/6 mice in good health.

Points on this clone: The gene names given are mouse names. Read coverage stops 1 residue before the CDR3 terminus; the germline J gene supplies the remainder. This chain links TRBV31 with TRBJ1-4, with 10 bases fitting TRBD1. The CDR3 loop spans 15 amino acids. V dropped 5 bases and J dropped 0; count of bases not matched to a gene: 3. CDR1 and CDR2 from the germline V gene are GKSSPN and SITVG. The part of the CDR3 DNA that was read is TGTGCCTGGGGGACAGGGGACTTTTCCAACGAAAGATTATTT. Protein sequence: CAWGTGDFSNERLF. The full CDR3 is CAWGTGDFSNERLFF.

About this clone: Mouse names are used for the genes. With the read ending 1 residue before the CDR3 end, the germline J gene is used to fill in that end. The chain employs TRBV13-2 and TRBJ2-4; D not certain. This CDR3 is built from 14 residues. Trimming took 2 bases from V and 1 from J, leaving 8 bases between them. Germline lookup yields CDR1 NNHNN and CDR2 SYGAGS (reference sequence). CDR3 DNA, as far as it was read: TGTGCCAGCGGTGAAGGGAGGGGTCAAAACACCTTGTAC. Translated, it gives CASGEGRGQNTLY. In full, the CDR3 is CASGEGRGQNTLYF.

A remark on this clone: Gene names and germline match the mouse. The read terminates 1 residue ahead of where the CDR3 ends, so the germline J gene completes it. The gene calls are TRBV16 and TRBJ2-1; 7 bases agree with TRBD2. With V trimmed by 3 bases and J by 6 bases, 5 bases remained unmatched. The CDR3 is 14 amino acids. Germline CDR1 reads SGHSA; CDR2 reads FRNQAP. The CDR3 DNA, read in part, is TGTGCAAGCAGCTTTGGGGGGAGGGGTGCTGAGCAGTTC. As protein: CASSFGGRGAEQF. The full CDR3 sequence reads CASSFGGRGAEQFF. Filled out from reference TRBV16 and TRBJ2-1, the complete variable domain reads NAGVIQTPRHKVTGKGQEATLWCEPISGHSAVFWYRQTIVQGLEFLTYFRNQAPIDDSGMPKERFSAQMPNQSHSTLKIQSTQPQDSAVYLCASSFGGRGAEQFFGPGTRLTVL.

This clone was counted a few times. Gene names refer to mouse genes. The read falls 1 residue short of the CDR3 end, and the missing part is taken from the germline J gene. V is TRBV13-2 and J is TRBJ1-4; D gene ambiguous. The CDR3 consists of 12 residues. Germline loops: CDR1 NNHNN, CDR2 SYGAGS (reference sequence). V was pared by 0 bases and J by 7 bases, with 4 bases between. This chain's CDR3 is CASGDEGERLFF. The CDR3 bases that were read are TGTGCCAGCGGTGATGAAGGCGAAAGATTATTT.

As concerns this clone: Gene names are the mouse ones. The read ends 1 residue shy of where the CDR3 ends; the end is completed using the germline J gene. V and J are TRBV5 and TRBJ2-4; D assignment may be TRBD1 or TRBD2 (5 bases each). V lost 0 bases and J lost 7, with 11 bases in between. Germline V gene sequence: CDR1 LGHNA, CDR2 YNLKQL (reference sequence). This CDR3 is 14 amino acids long. The CDR3: CASSQEVGLDTLYF. Partial CDR3 DNA: TGTGCCAGCAGCCAAGAGGTGGGGCTGGACACCTTGTAC.

For this clone: Mouse names are used for the genes. The read terminates 1 residue before the CDR3 end, so the remaining end is supplied by the germline J gene. The chain has TRBV13-2 and TRBJ2-1; D may be TRBD1 (5 bases). There are 14 residues in the CDR3. From germline, CDR1 is NNHNN and CDR2 SYGAGS (reference sequence). Trimming stripped 3 bases from V and 0 bases from J, with 7 bases between. CDR3 in amino acids: CASGARDNYAEQFF. The covered CDR3 bases are TGTGCCAGCGGTGCCAGGGATAACTATGCTGAGCAGTTC.

Remarks on this clone: Each gene name is a mouse one. Read sequence stops 1 residue before the CDR3 end, and the germline J gene provides the missing end. The chain recombines TRBV13-2 with TRBJ1-3; TRBD1 might be the D (5 bases). CDR3 length: 13 residues. Trimming left V 5 bases short and J 0 bases short, with 6 bases between. Germline assignment: CDR1 NNHNN and CDR2 SYGAGS (reference sequence). CDR3 amino acids: CASGGDSGNTLYF. The CDR3 bases that were read are TGTGCCAGCGGGGGGGATTCTGGAAATACGCTCTAT.

On this clone itself: Germline and genes here are mouse. The read is 1 residue too short to cover the CDR3 end, so that end is filled in from the germline J gene. V and J are TRBV31 and TRBJ2-5; D ambiguous. CDR1 and CDR2 (germline): GKSSPN, SITVG. V lost 3 bases and J lost 0, with 4 bases in between. This CDR3 comprises 12 residues. CDR3 sequence: CAWRFNQDTQYF. CDR3 bases read: TGTGCCTGGAGATTTAACCAAGACACCCAGTAC.

Notes on this clone: The listed genes are named as in mouse. The sequence runs out 1 residue before the end of the CDR3; the remainder is reconstructed from the germline J gene. The rearrangement joins TRBV1 to TRBJ1-1; D perhaps matches TRBD1 (6 bases). Germline V gene lookup returns CDR1 NSQYPW and CDR2 LRSPGD (reference sequence). The CDR3 loop spans 13 amino acids. The V end lost 3 bases, the J end lost 5 bases, and 10 bases lay between the germline ends. CDR3 amino acids: CTCSARQGTEVFF. The DNA read from the CDR3 is TGCACCTGCAGTGCTCGCCAGGGGACAGAAGTCTTC.

This clone was found a few times. Genes and germline come from the mouse. From the germline J gene comes the end of the CDR3, since the read stops 1 residue before it. The V and J genes are TRBV13-2 and TRBJ2-7; TRBD1 is a possible D gene (6 bases). The CDR3 sequence is 12 residues long. Trimming cost V 0 bases and J 5 bases, with 6 bases left between them. The germline gives CDR1 NNHNN, CDR2 SYGAGS (reference sequence). CDR3: CASGDGTDEQYF. CDR3 DNA (partial): TGTGCCAGCGGTGATGGGACAGATGAACAGTAC.

This clone was seen once. The gene symbols are mouse symbols. The read falls 1 residue short of the CDR3 end, and the missing part is taken from the germline J gene. The chain combines TRBV13-1 with TRBJ1-1; D possibly corresponds to TRBD1 (5 bases). The CDR3 has 11 amino acids. In germline, CDR1 is NSHNY, CDR2 SYGAGN. V dropped 3 bases and J dropped 6 bases, with 6 bases sitting between them. This CDR3 is CASSGTPEVFF. CDR3 DNA (partial): TGTGCCAGCAGTGGGACACCAGAAGTCTTC.

About this clone itself: At one end the junction does not follow the germline gene, possibly because of a read error. The gene names here belong to mouse. The read stops 1 residue short of the end of the CDR3; the missing end is completed from the germline J gene. The V and J genes are TRBV13-2 and TRBJ2-3; D call uncertain. The germline gives CDR1 NNHNN, CDR2 SYGAGS (reference sequence). CDR3 length: 15 amino acids. CDR3 loop: CASGDVLASAETLYF. CDR3 DNA, as far as it was read: TGTGCCAGCGGCGATGTGCTGGCGAGTGCAGAAACGCTGTAT.

For this clone: These gene names are mouse names. CDR3 sequence reads: CASSQDPASAETLYF. The part of the CDR3 DNA that was read is TGTGCCAGCAGCCAAGATCCAGCTAGTGCAGAAACGCTGTAT. V usage is TRBV2 and J usage is TRBJ2-3; D is unresolved. The read terminates 1 residue ahead of where the CDR3 ends, so the germline J gene completes it. Deletions cut 0 bases from V and 0 bases from J, with 7 bases between. The germline gives CDR1 LGHNA, CDR2 YSYQKL. The CDR3 contains 15 residues.

This clone was observed a handful of times. Gene names refer to mouse genes. The read finishes 1 residue shy of the CDR3 end, and the germline J gene is used to complete it. The V gene is TRBV14, the J gene TRBJ2-7, with a weak D call TRBD1 (5 bases). Germline V gene data show CDR1 as SGHDT and CDR2 as FRDEAV. Between the trimmed V and J ends, which lost 4 bases and 4 bases, there was a span of 6 bases. This CDR3 has 11 residues. Partial CDR3 DNA: TGTGCCAGCAGTCGACAGTATGAACAGTAC. Protein sequence: CASSRQYEQY. The entire CDR3 protein is CASSRQYEQYF.

In its sample, this clone was seen a few times. Gene names and germline match the mouse. The read terminates 1 residue before the CDR3 end, so the remaining end is supplied by the germline J gene. The chain recombines TRBV4 with TRBJ1-5; D unresolved. Germline-derived CDR1 and CDR2 are LGHDT and YNNKQL (reference sequence). Trimming cost V 6 bases and J 0 bases, with 12 bases left between them. The CDR3 length is 15 residues. The sequenced CDR3 bases are TGTGCCAGCAGGGACGACAAAGGTAACAACCAGGCTCCGCTT. The encoded protein is CASRDDKGNNQAPL. The whole CDR3 sequence is CASRDDKGNNQAPLF.

Concerning this clone itself: Here the gene names and germline are mouse. The read finishes 1 residue shy of the CDR3 end, and the germline J gene is used to complete it. The gene calls are TRBV12-1 and TRBJ2-5; TRBD1 matches 7 bases. Germline CDR1 and CDR2: SGHSN and HYEKVE. This CDR3 has 14 amino acids. Unmatched junction bases numbered 3, after V lost 2 bases and J lost 2 bases. The CDR3: CASSPGTVQDTQYF. CDR3 DNA, as far as it was read: TGTGCCAGCTCTCCCGGGACAGTCCAAGACACCCAGTAC.

In regard to this clone: Gene names follow the mouse nomenclature. The CDR3 end lies 1 residue beyond the end of the read and is filled in from the germline J gene. The chain carries TRBV14 and TRBJ2-7, with D hard to call. Germline assignment: CDR1 SGHDT and CDR2 FRDEAV. This CDR3 is 10 amino acids long. Trimming removed 2 bases at V and 6 bases at J, with 3 bases between. CDR3 bases read: TGTGCCAGCAGTTTTGTTGAACAGTAC. Protein: CASSFVEQY. The CDR3 in its entirety is CASSFVEQYF. Together with reference TRBV14 and TRBJ2-7, the CDR3 gives the full variable domain: EAGVTQSPRYAVLQEGQAVSFWCDPISGHDTLYWYQQPRDQGPQLLVYFRDEAVIDNSQLPSDRFSAVRPKGTNSTLKIQSAKQGDTATYLCASSFVEQYFGPGTRLTVL.

This clone has just one count. The listed genes are named as in mouse. Coverage ceases 1 residue before the CDR3 finishes, and the germline J gene fills in the end. The chain has TRBV14 and TRBJ1-1; D unresolved. This CDR3 has 12 residues. Germline V gives CDR1 SGHDT, CDR2 FRDEAV. The V gene lost 4 bases and the J gene lost 4 bases, with 8 bases spanning the gap. CDR3 in amino acids: CASSARGTEVFF. CDR3 DNA, as far as it was read: TGTGCCAGCAGTGCTCGGGGCACAGAAGTCTTC.

The sample holds a few counts of this clone. Mouse names are used for the genes. The CDR3 end is not reached by the read, which stops 1 residue before it; the germline J gene fills it in. V gene TRBV20 combines with J gene TRBJ2-7; 7 nucleotides match TRBD1. The trim removed 3 bases at V and 4 bases at J, leaving 3 bases unmatched. Germline lookup yields CDR1 GFQATS and CDR2 STVNSAI. CDR3 length: 12 amino acids. CDR3 bases read: TGTGGTGCTAGCTGGGACAGATATGAACAGTAC. It yields the protein CGASWDRYEQY. Given in full, the CDR3 is CGASWDRYEQYF.

Worth noting for this clone: The genes and germline here are from mouse. The read ends 1 residue shy of where the CDR3 ends; the end is completed using the germline J gene. This sequence joins TRBV13-2 and TRBJ2-5; D uncertain. The CDR3 consists of 14 residues. V was shortened by 1 base and J by 1 base, with 7 bases between the two germline ends. The germline V gene encodes CDR1 NNHNN and CDR2 SYGAGS (reference sequence). Here the CDR3 reads CASGDFGDQDTQYF. The sequenced CDR3 bases are TGTGCCAGCGGTGATTTCGGGGACCAAGACACCCAGTAC.